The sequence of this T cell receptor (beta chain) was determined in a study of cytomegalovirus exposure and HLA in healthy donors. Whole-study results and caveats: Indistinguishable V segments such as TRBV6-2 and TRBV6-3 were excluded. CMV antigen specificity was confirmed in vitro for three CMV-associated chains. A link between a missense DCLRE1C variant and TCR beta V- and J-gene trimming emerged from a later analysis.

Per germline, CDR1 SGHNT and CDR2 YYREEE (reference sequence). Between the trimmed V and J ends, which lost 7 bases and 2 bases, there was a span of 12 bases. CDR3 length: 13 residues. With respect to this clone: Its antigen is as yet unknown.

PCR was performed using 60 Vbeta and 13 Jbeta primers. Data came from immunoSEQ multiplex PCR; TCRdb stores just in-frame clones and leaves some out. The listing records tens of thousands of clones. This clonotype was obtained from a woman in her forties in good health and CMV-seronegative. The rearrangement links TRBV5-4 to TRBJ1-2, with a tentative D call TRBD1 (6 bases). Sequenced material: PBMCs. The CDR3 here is CASGGGVNYGYTF. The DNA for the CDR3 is TGTGCCAGCGGCGGGGGCGTAAACTATGGCTACACCTTC.